This T cell receptor (beta chain) was obtained from a study of blood T cell repertoires in COVID-19. For the study at large: COVID-19 samples, acute and convalescent, were from the United States, Italy and Spain. The cDNA or gDNA used as material had been derived from T cells, B-cell-depleted T cells, or PBMCs.

Study processing details: Reference gene primer amplification in the assay estimated nucleated cell counts. Repertoires were generated with immunoSEQ multiplex PCR, while TCRdb's copy carries only in-frame clones and drops some. V and J calls and clone size are those listed in that table; D and trimming were worked out from the DNA. This sample yields 250,000 to 300,000 clones, of which 75% to 90% are seen a single time; about an eighth belongs to the top ten. In germline, CDR1 is SGHNT, CDR2 YYREEE (reference sequence). Trimming left V 4 bases short and J 1 base short, with 14 bases between. CDR3 length: 15 residues.

This TCR was sampled from a woman aged 55-69 years with acute or convalescent COVID-19. The sequencing sample was made of peripheral blood. The chain links TRBV5-4 to TRBJ1-1, with D tentatively TRBD1 (5 bases). The CDR3 spells CASSRPLDKNTEAFF. The CDR3 region has the DNA TGTGCCAGCAGCCGCCCCTTGGACAAGAACACTGAAGCTTTCTTT.